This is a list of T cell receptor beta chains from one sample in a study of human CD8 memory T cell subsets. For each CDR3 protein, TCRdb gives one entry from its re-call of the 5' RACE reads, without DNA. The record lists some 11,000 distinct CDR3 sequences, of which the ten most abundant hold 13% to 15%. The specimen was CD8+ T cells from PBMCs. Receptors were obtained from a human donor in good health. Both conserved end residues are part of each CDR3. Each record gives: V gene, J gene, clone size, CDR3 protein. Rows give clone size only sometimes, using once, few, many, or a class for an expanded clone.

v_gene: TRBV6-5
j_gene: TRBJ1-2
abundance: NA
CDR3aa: CASSRIRTDHYGYTF

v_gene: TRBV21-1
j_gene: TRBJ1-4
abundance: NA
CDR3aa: CASSKARTGGHEKLFF

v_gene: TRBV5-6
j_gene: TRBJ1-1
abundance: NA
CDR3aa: CASSLGASWGAFF

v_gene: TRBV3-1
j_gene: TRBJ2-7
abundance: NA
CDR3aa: CASSQDPGTGGREQYF

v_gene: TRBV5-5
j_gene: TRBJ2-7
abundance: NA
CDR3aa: CASSLGLSSYEQYF

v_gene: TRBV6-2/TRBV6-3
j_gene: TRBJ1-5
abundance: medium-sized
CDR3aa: CASGYGQPQHF

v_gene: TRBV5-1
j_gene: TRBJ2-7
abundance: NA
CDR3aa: CASSLYSGRAGEQYF

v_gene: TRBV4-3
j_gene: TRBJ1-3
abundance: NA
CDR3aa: CASSQDSGNTIYF

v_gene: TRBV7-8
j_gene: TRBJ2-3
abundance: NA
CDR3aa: CASSFGQGRVSTDTQYF

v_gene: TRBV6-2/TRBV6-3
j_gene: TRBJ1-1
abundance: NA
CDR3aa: CASSYHADSMNTEAFF

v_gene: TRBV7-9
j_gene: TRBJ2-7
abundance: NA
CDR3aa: CASSFDGYYEQYF

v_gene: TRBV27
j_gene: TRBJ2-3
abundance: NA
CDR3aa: CASSLLVGRTPDTQYF

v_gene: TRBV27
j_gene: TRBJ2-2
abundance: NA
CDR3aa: CASTARLHGELFF

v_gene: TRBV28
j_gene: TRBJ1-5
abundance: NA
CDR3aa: CASSPRNQGDGQPQHF

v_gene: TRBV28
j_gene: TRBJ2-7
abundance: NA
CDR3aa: CASSPTSGKDSYEQYF

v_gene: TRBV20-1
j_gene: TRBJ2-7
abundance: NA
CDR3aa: CSARDLGGPSSYEQYF

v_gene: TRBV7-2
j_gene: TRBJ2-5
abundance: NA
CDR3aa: CASSLEVAGLQETQYF

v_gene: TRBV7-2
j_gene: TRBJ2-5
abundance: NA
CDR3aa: CASSLEPLRSSGSWGETQYF

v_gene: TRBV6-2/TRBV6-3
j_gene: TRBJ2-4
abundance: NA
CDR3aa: CASSYAREDKNIQYF

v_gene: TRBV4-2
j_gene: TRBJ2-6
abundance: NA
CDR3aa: CASSQTGNGANVLTF

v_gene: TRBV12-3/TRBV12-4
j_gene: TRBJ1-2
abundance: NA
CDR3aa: CASSLDSAGLGYGYTF

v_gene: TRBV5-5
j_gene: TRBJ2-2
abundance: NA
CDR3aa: CASSLSFLTENTGELFF

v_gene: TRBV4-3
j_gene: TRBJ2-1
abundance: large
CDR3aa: CASSQDGNRDGVNEQFF

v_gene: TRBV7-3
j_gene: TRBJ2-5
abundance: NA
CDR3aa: CASSVAGGPAETQYF

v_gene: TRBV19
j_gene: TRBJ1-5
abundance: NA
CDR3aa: CASTLDGNQPQHF

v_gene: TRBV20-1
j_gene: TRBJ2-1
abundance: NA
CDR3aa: CSARQSSGDYNEQFF

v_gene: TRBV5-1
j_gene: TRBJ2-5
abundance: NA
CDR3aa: CASSFRETQYF

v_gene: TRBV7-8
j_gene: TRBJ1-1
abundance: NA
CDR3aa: CASSQYIDGNTEAFF

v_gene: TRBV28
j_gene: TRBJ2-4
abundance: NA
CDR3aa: CASWGLAKNIQYF

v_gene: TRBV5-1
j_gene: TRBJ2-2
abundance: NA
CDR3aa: CASRTPGLNTGELFF

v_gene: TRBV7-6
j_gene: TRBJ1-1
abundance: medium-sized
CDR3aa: CASSLEKGPTEAFF

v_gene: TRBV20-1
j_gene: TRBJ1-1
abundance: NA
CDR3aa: CSARETGSWTEAFF

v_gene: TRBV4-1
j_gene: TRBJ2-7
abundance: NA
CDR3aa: CASGPGLAGEQYF

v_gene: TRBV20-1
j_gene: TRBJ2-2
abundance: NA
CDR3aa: CSAREPSNTGELFF

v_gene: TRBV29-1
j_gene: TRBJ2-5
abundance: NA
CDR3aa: CSVDHREETQYF

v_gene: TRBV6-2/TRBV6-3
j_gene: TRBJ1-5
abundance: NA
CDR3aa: CASSSPGQGGQPQHF

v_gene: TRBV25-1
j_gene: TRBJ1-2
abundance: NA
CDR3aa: CASSEYGTGYGYTF

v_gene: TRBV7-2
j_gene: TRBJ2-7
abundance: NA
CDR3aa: CASSPRTGEISYEQYF

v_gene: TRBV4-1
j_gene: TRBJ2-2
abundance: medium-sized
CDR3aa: CASSQEWGSTGELFF

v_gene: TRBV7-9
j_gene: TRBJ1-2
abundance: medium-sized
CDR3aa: CASSPGDSDLYGYTF

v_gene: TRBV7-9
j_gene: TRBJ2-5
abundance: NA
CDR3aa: CASSLVVGGQGVTQYF

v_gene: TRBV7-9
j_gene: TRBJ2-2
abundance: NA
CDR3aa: CASSYGQGITGELFF

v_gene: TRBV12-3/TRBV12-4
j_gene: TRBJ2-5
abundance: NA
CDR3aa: CASSSYREENQETQYF

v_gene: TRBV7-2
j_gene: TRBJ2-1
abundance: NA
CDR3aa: CASGRAVYNEQFF

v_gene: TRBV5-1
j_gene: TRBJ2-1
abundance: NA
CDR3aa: CASSLVWTGDHEQFF

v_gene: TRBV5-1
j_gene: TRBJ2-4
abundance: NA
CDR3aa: CASSSSGGIQYF

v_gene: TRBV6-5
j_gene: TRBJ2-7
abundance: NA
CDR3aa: CASSPRDYSYEQYF

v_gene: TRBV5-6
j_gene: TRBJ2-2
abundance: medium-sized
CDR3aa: CASSLAGLAGFGELFF

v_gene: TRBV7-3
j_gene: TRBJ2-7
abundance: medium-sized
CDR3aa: CASSLSGRGDYEQYF

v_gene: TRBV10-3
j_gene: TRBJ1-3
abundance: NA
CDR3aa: CAIRAPNTLGSSGNTIYF

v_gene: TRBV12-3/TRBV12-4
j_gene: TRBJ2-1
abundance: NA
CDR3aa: CASSPRTLSSYNEQFF

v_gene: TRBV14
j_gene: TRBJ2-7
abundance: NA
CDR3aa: CASSHLLDSYEQYF

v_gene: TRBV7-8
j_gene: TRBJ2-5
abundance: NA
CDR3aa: CASSPRDNPQETQYF

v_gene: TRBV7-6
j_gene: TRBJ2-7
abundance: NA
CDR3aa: CASSPIAGGSYEQYF

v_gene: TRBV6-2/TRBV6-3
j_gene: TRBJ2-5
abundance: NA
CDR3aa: CASKERDRRSETQYF

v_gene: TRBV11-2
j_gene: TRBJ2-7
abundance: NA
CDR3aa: CASSLEGGPAYEQYF

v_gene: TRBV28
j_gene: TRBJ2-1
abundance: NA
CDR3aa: CASSFPPITGTPQQFF

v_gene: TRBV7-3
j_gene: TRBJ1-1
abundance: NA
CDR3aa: CASSLTLNTEAFF